This T cell receptor (beta chain) was captured in a study of blood T cell repertoires in COVID-19 (TCRdb year 2020). The study in broad terms: The collaborator samples originated in the United States, Italy and Spain and spanned the acute and convalescent phases of COVID-19. The prospective study material was composed of cDNA or gDNA derived from T cells, B-cell-depleted T cells, or PBMCs. Deeply sampled blood TCRbeta repertoires from subjects exposed to, actively infected with, or recovered from COVID-19 were included in the dataset. The repertoires were released in a freely available public database meant as a resource for research on the immune response to SARS-CoV-2. The samples were drawn from two sources: the first 160 participants of the ongoing ImmuneRACE study, and 1,254 subjects contributed by 6 global collaborators. A de-identified subject ID, COVID-19 status, age in years and sex were almost always included in the sample metadata. HLA class I and class II types, where available, came from metadata supplied by the sample provider rather than from assay-based typing. Here is what the overall study found, with its caveats: The amount of clinical and demographic metadata varied by source and participant and was provided uncurated.

The collaborating institutions used their own protocols to collect whole blood in K2EDTA tubes. For TCRbeta analysis, collaborators shipped samples as frozen whole blood, isolated PBMCs, or DNA extracted from either of those sample types. Per the germline V gene, SGDLS is the CDR1 and YYNGEE is the CDR2. Trimming takes 0 bases from V and 4 bases from J, and the germline ends sit 7 bases apart. Including the terminal cysteine and phenylalanine, the CDR3 comprises 13 residues. This entry keeps only the CDR3 DNA: 39 bases, framed from base 1. TCRbeta CDR3 regions were amplified from genomic DNA by means of the immunoSEQ Assay, a bias-controlled multiplex PCR. The published analysis was carried out like this. The number of nucleated cells in each sample was estimated from the amplification of reference gene primers within the assay. To quantify the absolute abundance of each unique TCRbeta CDR3 rearrangement, sequence reads were collapsed and filtered. For each sample, productive Simpson clonality was calculated as the square root of Simpson's diversity index over productive rearrangements. TCRdb carries this immuneACCESS record with in-frame sequences only. Its versions omit some clonotypes, under half of them owing to an unresolved V gene in the studies checked, with the rest unexplained. V and J calls and clone size come straight from that table; D and trimming were deduced from the DNA. The sample contains 80,000 to 100,000 clones, about nine tenths of them found a single time. Roughly 3.1% of the sample belongs to the ten largest clones.

On this clone itself: Its antigen remains undetermined. No base quality information exists; no much larger clone differs at one position.

The sequencing input was peripheral blood. The chain joins TRBV9 to TRBJ1-2; the D gene identity is not certain. This TCR came from a woman in her forties or fifties with active or convalescent COVID-19. The nucleotide sequence reads as follows: TGTGCCAGCAGCGTAGATCTCCTCTATGGCTACACCTTC. Its protein product is CASSVDLLYGYTF.